Reported below is one T cell receptor beta chain. After removal of 4 bases from V and 5 bases from J, the junction contained 8 bases not matched to a gene. The CDR3 covers 15 residues. Germline CDR1 LGHNA, CDR2 YSLEER. These data originate in a study of T cell changes during pregnancy in multiple sclerosis. Here immunoSEQ multiplex PCR was the method, and the copy in TCRdb shows in-frame clones only, minus some. The sample consists of around 38,000 clones, approximately 92% of them appearing once. This chain connects TRBV4-3 to TRBJ1-1; 9 bases agree with TRBD1. Sequencing was performed on CD4+ T cells from peripheral blood mononuclear cells, taken in the third trimester of pregnancy. The TCR comes from a female donor in good health, enrolled as a control in a pregnancy study. The CDR3 here is CASSRTGQGMTEAFF. The CDR3 DNA sequence: TGCGCCAGCAGCCGGACGGGACAGGGTATGACTGAAGCTTTCTTT.